This T cell receptor (beta chain) was observed in a study of response to subunit inactivated influenza vaccine. TCRdb analysed the RT-PCR reads with MiXCR anew, one entry per CDR3 protein. Among more than 550,000 distinct CDR3 sequences, around 10% were seen once, and the ten largest hold roughly 9.6%. This CDR3 region has 13 residues. V was trimmed by 4 bases and J by 5 bases, leaving 13 bases between them. In germline, CDR1 is DFQATT, CDR2 SNEGSKA (reference sequence). The same specimen was also included in a second study, on T cells expressing NK-cell markers. This second study says: UMI-tagged 5'RACE template switching yielded the TCR beta cDNA. Obtained from sorted CD3+CD56+NKG2C+, CD3+CD56+NKG2C- and CD3+CD56-NKG2C+ T cells were the TCR beta repertoires. HCMV seropositivity characterized most of the eight sequenced donors, and seronegativity one. Of the CD8+ T cell pool in about 6 donors, roughly 1.0-7.5% was accounted for by dominant NKG2C+ clonotypes. Topping the CD3+CD56-NKG2C+ fraction as well were these clonotypes, in a handful of donors.

The receptor's source is a man between 45 and 60 years old who received an inactivated influenza vaccine. The V gene is TRBV20-1, the J gene TRBJ2-3; D call uncertain. The specimen comprised PBMCs from blood, sampled on the day of vaccination. This chain's CDR3 is CSATNRVLDTQYF. As DNA, the CDR3 is TGCAGTGCTACAAACCGGGTGCTAGATACGCAGTATTTT.